The next 10 T cell receptor beta chains were all read from a single sample in a study of technical replicates of blood from several donors. Only in-frame clones appear in the TCRdb table, and some are missing; sequencing was by immunoSEQ multiplex PCR. There are 75,000 or so clones in the sample; 85% to 95% occur only once, and 0.2% to 0.3% lies in the top ten. Input material: T cells isolated from PBMCs. These receptors were taken from a human donor in good health.

The chain links TRBV7-3 to TRBJ1-5, with 7 bases identical to TRBD1. The length of the CDR3 is 14 residues. CDR1 SGHTA and CDR2 FQGTGA come from the germline V gene. With 10 bases clipped from V and 2 bases from J, the junction kept 8 bases outside the gene matches. CDR3 nucleotides: TGTGCCACCCCCCCTACAGGGGGCAATCAGCCCCAGCATTTT. Its protein product is CATPPTGGNQPQHF.

This chain connects TRBV5-4 to TRBJ2-3; 11 positions match TRBD2. V was clipped by 0 bases and J by 3 bases; unmatched bases: 0. The CDR3 length is 15 residues. The germline V gene has CDR1 SGHNT and CDR2 YYREEE (reference sequence). The CDR3 spells CASSLGLAGTDTQYF. CDR3 sequence (DNA): TGTGCCAGCAGCTTGGGACTAGCGGGAACAGATACGCAGTATTTT.

The V call is TRBV14, the J call TRBJ2-7, with TRBD2 matching 12 bases. From germline, CDR1 is SGHDN and CDR2 FVKESK. This CDR3 is built from 16 residues. V lost 2 bases to trimming and J lost 5 bases; unmatched junction nucleotides: 7. The CDR3 loop is CASSQRLAGVFHEQYF. The CDR3 DNA sequence: TGTGCCAGCAGCCAACGACTAGCGGGAGTATTCCACGAGCAGTACTTC.

The J gene is TRBJ1-1, the V gene TRBV30; weak D call: TRBD1 (6 bases). Trimming pared 7 bases from V and 5 bases from J, leaving 20 bases between. Looked up from germline, CDR1 is GTSNPN and CDR2 is SVGIG (reference sequence). The CDR3 loop spans 14 amino acids. The CDR3 nucleotides read TGTGCCTCAGACCGGGGGAGGGGGTTTACTGAAGCTTTCTTT. This encodes CASDRGRGFTEAFF.

The rearrangement joins TRBV5-1 to TRBJ2-7; a weak D match, TRBD2 (5 bases). The CDR3 runs to 12 residues. Per germline, CDR1 SGHRS and CDR2 YFSETQ. V was trimmed by 4 bases and J by 4 bases, leaving 9 bases between them. The CDR3 DNA follows: TGCGCCAGCAGCGGAGGTATTTACGAGCAGTACTTC. Its translation is CASSGGIYEQYF.

CDR3 DNA sequence: TGTGCCAGCAGCGTGGGGGGAGCCACATACAATGAGCAGTTCTTC. Its translation: CASSVGGATYNEQFF. V and J are TRBV9 and TRBJ2-1, with a tentative D call TRBD2 (6 bases). The V gene's germline CDR1 is SGDLS and CDR2 YYNGEE. This CDR3 is built from 15 residues. The ends were cut back, 2 bases at V and 4 bases at J, with 13 bases in the middle.

V gene TRBV27 combines with J gene TRBJ1-5, with 7 bases matching TRBD1. Germline V gene sequence: CDR1 MNHEY, CDR2 SMNVEV (reference sequence). V lost 5 bases and J lost 3; bases outside the gene matches: 7. This CDR3 spans 15 amino acids. CDR3 nucleotide sequence: TGTGCCAGCAGTCCCGGACAGGTTTCCAATCAGCCCCAGCATTTT. Its protein is CASSPGQVSNQPQHF.

V is TRBV27 and J is TRBJ2-1; the match to TRBD1 covers 8 bases. V trimming: 6 bases; J trimming: 3 bases; junction bases outside the gene matches: 1. Germline lookup yields CDR1 MNHEY and CDR2 SMNVEV (reference sequence). The CDR3 runs 13 residues. DNA for the CDR3: TGTGCCAGCAGCGGACAGGGCTACAATGAGCAGTTCTTC. The encoded protein is CASSGQGYNEQFF.

This clone came up once. This rearrangement joins TRBV5-8 to TRBJ2-7, with a weak D call TRBD1 (5 bases). With 0 bases removed from V and 3 bases from J, the gap between germline ends came to 10 bases. CDR1 is SGHTS, CDR2 YDEGEE, per germline. The CDR3 sequence is 14 residues long. The CDR3: CASSLDDRDYEQYF. The CDR3 nucleotides are TGTGCCAGCAGCTTGGACGACAGAGACTACGAGCAGTACTTC.

The chain couples TRBV6-5 to TRBJ1-3, with 8 bases identical to TRBD1. Germline loops: CDR1 MNHEY, CDR2 SVGAGI. J gave up 2 bases and V 6 bases, and 3 bases lay outside the gene matches. The CDR3 spans 14 residues. The CDR3 loop is CASRADRAGNTIYF. CDR3 DNA sequence: TGTGCCAGCAGGGCGGACAGGGCTGGAAACACCATATATTTT.